This T cell receptor beta chain was recovered during a study of blood T cells in healthy people across ages. V lost 0 bases, J lost 9 bases, and 13 bases stayed unmatched. This CDR3 region has 17 residues. The germline gives CDR1 SGDLS, CDR2 YYNGEE. Points from the study as a whole: The CMV status of each donor remained undetermined, and this could have confounded shifts in expanded clonotypes.

Primers used in a second PCR of roughly 6 to 12 cycles were a sample-barcoded 5' primer and a J-beta primer mix. TCRdb independently ran MiXCR on the 5' RACE reads; one entry per CDR3 protein. This table has some 930,000 distinct CDR3 sequences, almost 30% appearing once. Of note for this clonotype: The antigen is not known.

Separately, the same data were catalogued under a study of T cells of mothers and their children. From that second work: Inherited differences only slightly affect thymic shaping of TCR recombination output.

This clonotype was sampled from a woman aged 40 to 50 in good health. V is TRBV9 and J is TRBJ2-3, with 10 bases identical to TRBD2. Sequencing was done on a sample of blood. CDR3: CASSVDSPLAGDGTQYF. CDR3 nucleotide sequence: TGTGCCAGCAGCGTAGATTCTCCTCTAGCGGGGGACGGAACGCAGTATTTT.